The 18 T cell receptor beta chains listed next were all sequenced from one sample in a study of T cells in Graves' hyperthyroidism and ophthalmopathy. RNA transcripts provided the source from which TCR beta CDR3 regions were amplified. The primer set for the first-round RT-PCR of the TCR CDR3 was HTBI. TCRdb called the multiplex PCR reads again in MiXCR, with one record for every CDR3 protein. The data show around 190,000 distinct CDR3 sequences, about a sixth seen once. Material: blood. The receptors were gathered from a woman aged 50 to 60 with Graves' hyperthyroidism.

The sample holds many counts of this clonotype. The chain has TRBV6-2 or TRBV6-3 and TRBJ2-2; D might be TRBD1 or TRBD2, each matching 5 bases. Germline-derived CDR1 and CDR2 are MNHEY and SVGEGT. CDR3 length: 15 residues. The V and J ends lost 2 bases and 1 base respectively, with 8 bases between them. CDR3 in amino acids: CASSYRGGNTGELFF. Written as DNA, the CDR3 is TGTGCCAGCAGTTACCGTGGGGGGAACACCGGGGAGCTGTTTTTT.

This clonotype has ten or more counts. The chain carries TRBV3-1 and TRBJ2-7, with TRBD2 matching over 12 bases. This CDR3 has 16 residues. The junction had 5 bases not matched to a gene; V was cut back by 4 bases and J by 1 base. Germline loops: CDR1 LGHDT, CDR2 YNNKEL (reference sequence). The CDR3 spells CASSRPTSGGSYEQYF. The CDR3 DNA reads as TGTGCCAGCAGCCGTCCGACTAGCGGGGGATCCTACGAGCAGTACTTC.

The V and J genes are TRBV28 and TRBJ2-7, with TRBD1 as a possible D gene (5 bases). Trimming shortened V by 2 bases and J by 3 bases, and 11 bases separated the two germline ends. The CDR3 extends over 14 amino acids. In germline, CDR1 is MDHEN, CDR2 SYDVKM. The chain's CDR3 is CASSLRGGDYEQYF. The CDR3 DNA follows: TGTGCCAGCAGTTTAAGGGGTGGGGACTACGAGCAGTACTTC.

This clonotype was counted many times. The chain links TRBV2 to TRBJ2-6, with D unclear. The CDR3 sequence is 11 residues long. V shed 5 bases and J shed 8 bases, with 4 bases lying between them. Germline V CDR1 and CDR2: SNHLY, FYNNEI. This CDR3 is CASSPSNVLTF. As DNA, the CDR3 is TGTGCCAGCAGTCCGTCCAACGTCCTGACTTTC.

This clonotype has a count of ten or more. This rearrangement joins TRBV5-1 to TRBJ2-2; D gene unclear. Per the germline V gene, CDR1 is SGHRS and CDR2 is YFSETQ. The CDR3 covers 16 residues. The germline V and J ends were trimmed by 3 bases and 4 bases, with 16 bases remaining between them. The CDR3 sequence is CASSSRLTRFTGELFF. The CDR3 DNA reads as TGCGCCAGCAGCTCCCGACTGACGAGATTCACCGGGGAGCTGTTTTTT.

This clonotype was found many times. The CDR3 reads CASSPGLEQYF. DNA for the CDR3: TGTGCCAGCTCACCAGGGCTCGAGCAGTACTTC. This sequence joins TRBV18 and TRBJ2-7; D is unresolved. CDR1 KGHSH and CDR2 LQKENI come from the germline V gene. The CDR3 sequence is 11 residues long. V gave up 2 bases and J gave up 6 bases, with 5 bases separating them. The full variable domain, in which reference TRBV18 and TRBJ2-7 provide the parts outside the CDR3, is NAGVMQNPRHLVRRRGQEARLRCSPMKGHSHVYWYRQLPEEGLKFMVYLQKENIIDESGMPKERFSAEFPKEGPSILRIQQVVRGDSAAYFCASSPGLEQYFGPGTRLTVT.

This clonotype showed up many times. This chain links TRBV6-2 or TRBV6-3 with TRBJ2-4; D gene unclear. Between the trimmed V and J ends, which lost 5 bases and 3 bases, there was a span of 11 bases. This CDR3 has 14 residues. Germline loops: CDR1 MNHEY, CDR2 SVGEGT. The CDR3 region has the DNA TGTGCCAGCAGTCCTTTAGGGAACAAAAACATTCAGTACTTC. Its protein is CASSPLGNKNIQYF.

V gene TRBV29-1 combines with J gene TRBJ1-2; 7 bases fit TRBD1. Germline V CDR1 and CDR2: SQVTM, ANQGSEA. The CDR3 loop spans 14 amino acids. Germline trimming cut 7 bases from V and 5 bases from J; bases unmatched to any gene: 13. CDR3 DNA: TGCAGCGCACAGGGGAAAGGGCAAACTTATGGCTACACCTTC. It specifies CSAQGKGQTYGYTF.

This clonotype was detected many times. The gene calls are TRBV7-6 and TRBJ2-7, with 12 bases identical to TRBD2. The CDR3 is made up of 17 amino acids. With 5 bases clipped from V and 6 bases from J, the junction kept 14 bases outside the gene matches. Germline values: CDR1 SGHVS, CDR2 FNYEAQ. This chain's CDR3 is CASSPTLASGGVSEQYF. CDR3 DNA: TGTGCCAGCAGCCCCACCCTGGCTAGCGGGGGGGTGAGCGAGCAGTACTTC.

This clonotype has a count of ten or more. The V gene is TRBV5-6, the J gene TRBJ2-5, with 9 bases lining up with TRBD2. The CDR3 runs 14 residues. CDR1 and CDR2 from the germline V gene are SGHDT and YYEEEE. Germline trimming cut 0 bases from V and 3 bases from J; bases unmatched to any gene: 0. The CDR3 region has the DNA TGTGCCAGCAGCTTGGGGACTAGCGAAGAGACCCAGTACTTC. Encoded protein: CASSLGTSEETQYF.

Ten or more counts support this clonotype. The rearrangement joins TRBV5-1 to TRBJ1-1; 9 bases are shared with TRBD1. Germline V lookup: CDR1 SGHRS, CDR2 YFSETQ. This CDR3 is built from 15 residues. Unmatched junction bases numbered 12, after V lost 4 bases and J lost 8 bases. CDR3 bases: TGCGCCAGCAGCATTGGGACAGGGTATGTCGACGAAGCTTTCTTT. This encodes CASSIGTGYVDEAFF.

This clonotype showed up just a few times. This chain uses TRBV5-4 with TRBJ2-7, with D possibly matching TRBD2 (6 bases). CDR3 size: 14 residues. Germline V lookup: CDR1 SGHNT, CDR2 YYREEE (reference sequence). V was trimmed by 4 bases and J by 3 bases, leaving 14 bases between them. The CDR3, as DNA: TGTGCCAGCAGCGCCGGGCGGGGATACTACGAGCAGTACTTC. Encoded protein: CASSAGRGYYEQYF.

This clonotype was seen many times. The chain employs TRBV5-1 and TRBJ2-5; D is ambiguous. This CDR3 has 12 residues. The V gene's germline CDR1 is SGHRS and CDR2 YFSETQ. The V gene lost 1 base and the J gene lost 4 bases, with 5 bases spanning the gap. In DNA, the CDR3 is TGCGCCAGCAGCTTGTCGTTAGAGACCCAGTACTTC. It is translated as CASSLSLETQYF. Looking up the rest from reference TRBV5-1 and TRBJ2-5 gives the full variable domain: KAGVTQTPRYLIKTRGQQVTLSCSPISGHRSVSWYQQTPGQGLQFLFEYFSETQRNKGNFPGRFSGRQFSNSRSEMNVSTLELGDSALYLCASSLSLETQYFGPGTRLLVL.

The V gene is TRBV4-1, the J gene TRBJ2-3, with 10 bases fitting TRBD2. This CDR3 is 16 amino acids long. The V gene end was trimmed by 3 bases and the J gene end by 2 bases; junction bases not matched to a gene: 5. The germline V gene encodes CDR1 MGHRA and CDR2 YSYEKL. CDR3 loop: CASSQILAGATDTQYF. Written as DNA, the CDR3 is TGCGCCAGCAGCCAGATCCTAGCGGGGGCCACAGATACGCAGTATTTT.

The sample holds many counts of this clonotype. This rearrangement joins TRBV19 to TRBJ2-3; D tentatively fits TRBD1 or TRBD2 (5 bases each). Trimming removed 8 bases from V and 4 bases from J, with 13 bases in between. The V gene's germline CDR1 is LNHDA and CDR2 SQIVND (reference sequence). CDR3 length equals 13 residues. The CDR3 bases are TGTGCCAGTCGACCTAGAGGGGCAGATACGCAGTATTTT. It specifies CASRPRGADTQYF.

This clonotype came up many times. This sequence joins TRBV2 and TRBJ2-2; D possibly corresponds to TRBD1 (6 bases). V shed 7 bases and J shed 7 bases, with 19 bases lying between them. Germline values: CDR1 SNHLY, CDR2 FYNNEI. The CDR3 loop spans 15 amino acids. Here the CDR3 reads CASNPPTGRIGELFF. The CDR3 bases are TGTGCCAGCAATCCTCCCACAGGGAGAATCGGGGAGCTGTTTTTT.

This clonotype was recorded at least ten times. The chain combines TRBV11-3 with TRBJ2-7; 9 bases are shared with TRBD1. CDR3 length equals 17 residues. J was trimmed by 5 bases and V by 1 base; bases with no gene match: 12. Germline CDR1 SGHNT, CDR2 YENEEA. CDR3 protein: CASSLGVSGQGRDEQYF. The CDR3 coding sequence is TGTGCCAGCAGCTTAGGTGTGTCGGGACAGGGAAGGGACGAGCAGTACTTC. Combining the CDR3 with reference TRBV11-3 and TRBJ2-7 gives the whole variable domain EAGVVQSPRYKIIEKKQPVAFWCNPISGHNTLYWYLQNLGQGPELLIRYENEEAVDDSQLPKDRFSAERLKGVDSTLKIQPAELGDSAVYLCASSLGVSGQGRDEQYFGPGTRLTVT.

In nucleotides, the CDR3 is TGCGCCAGCAGCCTCGGAGCAGGGGTGAACACCGGGGAGCTGTTTTTT. Translation gives CASSLGAGVNTGELFF. The gene calls are TRBV4-3 and TRBJ2-2; tentatively, D is TRBD1 (6 bases). The V end was cut by 4 bases, the J end by 1 base, with 13 bases between. Germline V gene sequence: CDR1 LGHNA, CDR2 YSLEER. The CDR3 is 16 amino acids.